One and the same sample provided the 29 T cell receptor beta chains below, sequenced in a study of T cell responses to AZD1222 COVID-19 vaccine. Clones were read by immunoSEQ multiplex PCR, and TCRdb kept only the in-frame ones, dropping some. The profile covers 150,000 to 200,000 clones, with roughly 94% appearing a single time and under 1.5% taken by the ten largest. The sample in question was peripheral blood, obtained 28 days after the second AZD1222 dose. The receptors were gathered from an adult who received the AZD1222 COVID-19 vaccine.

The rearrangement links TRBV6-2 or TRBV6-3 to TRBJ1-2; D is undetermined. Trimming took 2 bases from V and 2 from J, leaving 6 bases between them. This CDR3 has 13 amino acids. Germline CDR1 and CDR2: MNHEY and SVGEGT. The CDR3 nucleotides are TGTGCCAGCAGTTACGCGCAAAACTATGGCTACACCTTC. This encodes CASSYAQNYGYTF.

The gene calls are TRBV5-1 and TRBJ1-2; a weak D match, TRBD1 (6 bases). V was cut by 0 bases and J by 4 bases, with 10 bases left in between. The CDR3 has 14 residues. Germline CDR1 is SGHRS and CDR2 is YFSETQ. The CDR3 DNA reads TGCGCCAGCAGCTTGGTGGACAGTAGCTATGGCTACACCTTC. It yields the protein CASSLVDSSYGYTF.

The CDR3 protein is CAIRAGTTDTQYF. The CDR3 DNA reads TGTGCCATCAGGGCCGGGACCACAGATACGCAGTATTTT. The genes are TRBV10-3 and TRBJ2-3; D could derive from TRBD1 or TRBD2 (5 bases each). V was pared by 6 bases and J by 2 bases, with 9 bases between. There are 13 residues in the CDR3. CDR1 and CDR2 from the germline V gene are ENHRY and SYGVKD.

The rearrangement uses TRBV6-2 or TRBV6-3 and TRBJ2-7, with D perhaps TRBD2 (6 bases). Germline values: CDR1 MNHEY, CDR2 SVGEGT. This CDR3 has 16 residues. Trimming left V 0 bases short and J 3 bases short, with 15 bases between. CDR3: CASSYSGGVGGYEQYF. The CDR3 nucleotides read TGTGCCAGCAGTTACTCAGGCGGGGTCGGGGGCTACGAGCAGTACTTC.

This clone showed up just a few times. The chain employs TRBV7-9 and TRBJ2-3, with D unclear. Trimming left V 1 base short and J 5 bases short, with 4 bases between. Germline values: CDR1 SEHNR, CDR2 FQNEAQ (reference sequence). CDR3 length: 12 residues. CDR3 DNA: TGTGCCAGCAGCTTAGTTGAAGATACGCAGTATTTT. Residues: CASSLVEDTQYF.

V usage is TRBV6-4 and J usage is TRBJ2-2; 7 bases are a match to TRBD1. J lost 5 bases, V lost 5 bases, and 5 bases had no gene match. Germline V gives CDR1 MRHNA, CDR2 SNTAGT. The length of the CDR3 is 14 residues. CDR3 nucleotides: TGTGCCAGCAGTAAAGAGGGGGCTACCGGGGAGCTGTTTTTT. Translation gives CASSKEGATGELFF.

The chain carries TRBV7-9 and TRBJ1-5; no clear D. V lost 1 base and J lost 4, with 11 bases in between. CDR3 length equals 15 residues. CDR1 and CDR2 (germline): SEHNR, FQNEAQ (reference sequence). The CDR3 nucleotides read TGTGCCAGCAGCTTAGGTCAGTCGGAAAATCAGCCCCAGCATTTT. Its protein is CASSLGQSENQPQHF.

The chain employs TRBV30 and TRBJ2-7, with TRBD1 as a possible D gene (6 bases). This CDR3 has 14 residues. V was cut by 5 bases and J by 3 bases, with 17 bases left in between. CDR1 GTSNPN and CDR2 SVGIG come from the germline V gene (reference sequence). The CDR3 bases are TGTGCCTGGGCTGGACAGAACCAACTCTACGAGCAGTACTTC. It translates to CAWAGQNQLYEQYF.

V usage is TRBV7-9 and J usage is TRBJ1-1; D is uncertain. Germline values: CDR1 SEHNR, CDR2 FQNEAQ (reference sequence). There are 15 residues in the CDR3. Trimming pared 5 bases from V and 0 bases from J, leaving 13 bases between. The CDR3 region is CASSPIGTLNTEAFF. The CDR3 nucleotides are TGTGCCAGCAGCCCAATCGGTACTTTGAACACTGAAGCTTTCTTT.

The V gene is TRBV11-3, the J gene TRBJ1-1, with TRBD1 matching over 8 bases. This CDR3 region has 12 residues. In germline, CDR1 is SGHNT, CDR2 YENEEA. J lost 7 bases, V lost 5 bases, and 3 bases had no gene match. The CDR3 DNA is TGTGCCAGCAGCAACACAGGGGGTGAAGCTTTCTTT. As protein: CASSNTGGEAFF. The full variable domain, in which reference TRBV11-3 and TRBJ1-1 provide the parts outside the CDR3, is EAGVVQSPRYKIIEKKQPVAFWCNPISGHNTLYWYLQNLGQGPELLIRYENEEAVDDSQLPKDRFSAERLKGVDSTLKIQPAELGDSAVYLCASSNTGGEAFFGQGTRLTVV.

In DNA form, the CDR3 reads TGTGCCAGCAGTCCTCCCAGCACAGATACGCAGTATTTT. This codes for CASSPPSTDTQYF. V and J are TRBV11-2 and TRBJ2-3; D gene uncertain. The CDR3 is 13 amino acids. The V gene lost 6 bases and the J gene lost 0 bases, with 7 bases spanning the gap. In germline, CDR1 is SGHAT, CDR2 FQNNGV.

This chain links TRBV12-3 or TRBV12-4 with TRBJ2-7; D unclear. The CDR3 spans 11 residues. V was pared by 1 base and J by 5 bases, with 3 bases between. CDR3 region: CASSLDHEQYF. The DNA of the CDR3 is TGTGCCAGCAGTTTAGACCACGAGCAGTACTTC.

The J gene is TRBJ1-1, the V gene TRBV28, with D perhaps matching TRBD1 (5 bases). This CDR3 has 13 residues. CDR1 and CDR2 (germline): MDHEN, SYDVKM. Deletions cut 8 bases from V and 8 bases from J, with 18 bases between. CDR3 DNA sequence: TGTGCCAGCTCGCCGGGGGTCGGCTTAGAAGCTTTCTTT. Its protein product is CASSPGVGLEAFF.

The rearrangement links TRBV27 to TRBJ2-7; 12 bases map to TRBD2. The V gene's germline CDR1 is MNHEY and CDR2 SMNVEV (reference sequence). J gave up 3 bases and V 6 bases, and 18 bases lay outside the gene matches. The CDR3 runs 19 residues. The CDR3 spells CASSHRGLAGLQLVYEQYF. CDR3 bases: TGTGCCAGCAGCCACCGAGGACTAGCGGGGCTTCAGCTCGTCTACGAGCAGTACTTC.

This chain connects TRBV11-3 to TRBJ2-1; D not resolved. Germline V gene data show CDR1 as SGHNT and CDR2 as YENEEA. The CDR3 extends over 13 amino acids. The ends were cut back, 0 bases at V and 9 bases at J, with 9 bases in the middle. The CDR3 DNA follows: TGTGCCAGCAGCTTAGAACAATCAACTGAGCAGTTCTTC. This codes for CASSLEQSTEQFF. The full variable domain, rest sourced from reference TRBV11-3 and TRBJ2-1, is EAGVVQSPRYKIIEKKQPVAFWCNPISGHNTLYWYLQNLGQGPELLIRYENEEAVDDSQLPKDRFSAERLKGVDSTLKIQPAELGDSAVYLCASSLEQSTEQFFGPGTRLTVL.

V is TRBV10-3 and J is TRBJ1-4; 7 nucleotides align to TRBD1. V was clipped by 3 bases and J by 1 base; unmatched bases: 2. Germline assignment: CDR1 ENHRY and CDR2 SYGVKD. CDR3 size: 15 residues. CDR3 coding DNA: TGTGCCATCAGTGACCGACAGGGAACTAATGAAAAACTGTTTTTT. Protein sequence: CAISDRQGTNEKLFF.

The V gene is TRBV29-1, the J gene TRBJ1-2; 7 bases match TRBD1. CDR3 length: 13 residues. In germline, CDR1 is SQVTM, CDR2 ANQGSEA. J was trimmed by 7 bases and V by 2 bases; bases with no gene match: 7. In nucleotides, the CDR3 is TGCAGCGTTGAAAGGGGGCCGTTGTCTGGCTACACCTTC. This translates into CSVERGPLSGYTF.

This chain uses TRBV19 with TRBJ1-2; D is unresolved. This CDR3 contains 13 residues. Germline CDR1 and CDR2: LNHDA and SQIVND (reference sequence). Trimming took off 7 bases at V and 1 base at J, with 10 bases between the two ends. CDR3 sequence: CASTPGRNYGYTF. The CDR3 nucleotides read TGTGCCAGTACCCCCGGACGTAACTATGGCTACACCTTC.

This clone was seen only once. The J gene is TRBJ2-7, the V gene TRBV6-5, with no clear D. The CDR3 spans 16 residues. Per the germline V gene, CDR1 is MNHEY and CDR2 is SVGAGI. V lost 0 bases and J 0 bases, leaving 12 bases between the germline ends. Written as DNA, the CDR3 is TGTGCCAGCAGTTACTCCGCAGTTTACCCCTCCTACGAGCAGTACTTC. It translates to CASSYSAVYPSYEQYF.

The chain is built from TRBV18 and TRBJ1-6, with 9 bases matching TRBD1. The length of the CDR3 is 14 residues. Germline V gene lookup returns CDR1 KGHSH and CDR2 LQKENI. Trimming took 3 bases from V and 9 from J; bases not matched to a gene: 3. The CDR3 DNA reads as TGTGCCAGCTCACCCCGGGACAGGGCTTCACCCCTCCACTTT. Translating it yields CASSPRDRASPLHF.

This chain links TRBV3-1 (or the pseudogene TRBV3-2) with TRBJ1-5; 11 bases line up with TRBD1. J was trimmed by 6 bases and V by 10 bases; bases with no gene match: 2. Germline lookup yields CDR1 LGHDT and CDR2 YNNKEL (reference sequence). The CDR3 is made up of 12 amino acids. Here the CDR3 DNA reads TGTGCCATAGGGACAGGGGGTCAGCCCCAGCATTTT. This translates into CAIGTGGQPQHF.

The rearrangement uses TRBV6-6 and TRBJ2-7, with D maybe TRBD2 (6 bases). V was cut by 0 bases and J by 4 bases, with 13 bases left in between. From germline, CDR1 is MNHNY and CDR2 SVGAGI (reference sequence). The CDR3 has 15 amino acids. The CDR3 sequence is CASSYSGGEPYEQYF. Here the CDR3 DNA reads TGTGCCAGCAGTTACTCTGGCGGGGAGCCTTACGAGCAGTACTTC.

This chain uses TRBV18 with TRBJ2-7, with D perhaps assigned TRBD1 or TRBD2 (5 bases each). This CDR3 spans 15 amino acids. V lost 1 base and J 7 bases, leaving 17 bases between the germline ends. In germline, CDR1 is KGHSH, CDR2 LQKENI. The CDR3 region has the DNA TGTGCCAGCTCACCACAAACAGGAGAGTCGGGAGAGCAGTACTTC. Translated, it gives CASSPQTGESGEQYF.

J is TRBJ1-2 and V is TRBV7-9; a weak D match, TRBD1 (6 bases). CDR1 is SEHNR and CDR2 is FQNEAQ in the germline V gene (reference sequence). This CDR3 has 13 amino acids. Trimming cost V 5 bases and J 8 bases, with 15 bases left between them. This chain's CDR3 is CASSPLQGGGYTF. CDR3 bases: TGTGCCAGCAGCCCGCTACAGGGCGGAGGCTACACCTTC.

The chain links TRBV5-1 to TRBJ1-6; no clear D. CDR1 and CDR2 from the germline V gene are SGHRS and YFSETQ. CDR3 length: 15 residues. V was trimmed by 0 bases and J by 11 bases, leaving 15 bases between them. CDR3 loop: CASSLAGRVSAPLHF. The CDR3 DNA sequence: TGCGCCAGCAGCTTGGCCGGGAGGGTCTCAGCACCCCTCCACTTT.

The CDR3 here is CAWRLVGRETQYF. CDR3 DNA: TGTGCCTGGAGACTGGTGGGGCGAGAGACCCAGTACTTC. The rearrangement joins TRBV30 to TRBJ2-5; a possible D gene is TRBD1 (5 bases). Trimming stripped 3 bases from V and 4 bases from J, with 12 bases between. The CDR3 totals 13 residues. Looked up from germline, CDR1 is GTSNPN and CDR2 is SVGIG (reference sequence). Full variable domain (rest looked up from reference TRBV30 and TRBJ2-5): SQTIHQWPATLVQPVGSPLSLECTVEGTSNPNLYWYRQAAGRGLQLLFYSVGIGQISSEVPQNLSASRPQDRQFILSSKKLLLSDSGFYLCAWRLVGRETQYFGPGTRLLVL.

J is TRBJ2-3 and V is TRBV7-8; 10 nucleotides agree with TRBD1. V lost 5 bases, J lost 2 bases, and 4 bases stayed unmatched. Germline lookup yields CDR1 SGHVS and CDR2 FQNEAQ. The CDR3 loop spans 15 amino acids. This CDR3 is CASSRTGGFTDTQYF. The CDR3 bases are TGTGCCAGCAGCCGGACAGGGGGTTTCACAGATACGCAGTATTTT.

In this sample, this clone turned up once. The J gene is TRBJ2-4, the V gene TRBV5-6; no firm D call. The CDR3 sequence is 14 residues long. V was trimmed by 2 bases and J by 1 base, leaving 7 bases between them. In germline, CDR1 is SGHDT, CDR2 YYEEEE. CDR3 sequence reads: CASSLTGAKNIQYF. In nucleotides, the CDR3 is TGTGCCAGCAGCTTAACCGGGGCCAAAAACATTCAGTACTTC.

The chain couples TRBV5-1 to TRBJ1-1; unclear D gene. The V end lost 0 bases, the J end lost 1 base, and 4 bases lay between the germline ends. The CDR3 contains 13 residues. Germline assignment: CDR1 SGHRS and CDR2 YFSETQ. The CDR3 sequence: CASSLVPNTEAFF. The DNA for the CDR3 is TGCGCCAGCAGCTTGGTTCCGAACACTGAAGCTTTCTTT.